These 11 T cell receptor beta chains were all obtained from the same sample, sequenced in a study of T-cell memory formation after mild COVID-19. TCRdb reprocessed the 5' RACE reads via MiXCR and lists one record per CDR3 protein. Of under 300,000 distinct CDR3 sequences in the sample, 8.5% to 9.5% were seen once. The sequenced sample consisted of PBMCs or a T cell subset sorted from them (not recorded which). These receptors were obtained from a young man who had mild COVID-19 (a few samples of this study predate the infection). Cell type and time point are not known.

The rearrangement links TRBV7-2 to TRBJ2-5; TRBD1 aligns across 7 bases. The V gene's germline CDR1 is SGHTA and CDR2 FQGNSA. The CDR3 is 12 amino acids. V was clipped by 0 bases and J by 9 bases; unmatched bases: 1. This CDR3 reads CASSLAGTAQYF. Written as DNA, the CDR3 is TGTGCCAGCAGCTTAGCCGGGACAGCCCAGTACTTC.

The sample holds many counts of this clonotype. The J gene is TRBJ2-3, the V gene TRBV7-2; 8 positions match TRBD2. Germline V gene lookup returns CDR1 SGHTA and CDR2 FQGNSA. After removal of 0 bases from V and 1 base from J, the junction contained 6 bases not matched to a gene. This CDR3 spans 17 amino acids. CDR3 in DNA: TGTGCCAGCAGCTTAGCTGCGGGGGGCGCAGGCACAGATACGCAGTATTTT. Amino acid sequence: CASSLAAGGAGTDTQYF.

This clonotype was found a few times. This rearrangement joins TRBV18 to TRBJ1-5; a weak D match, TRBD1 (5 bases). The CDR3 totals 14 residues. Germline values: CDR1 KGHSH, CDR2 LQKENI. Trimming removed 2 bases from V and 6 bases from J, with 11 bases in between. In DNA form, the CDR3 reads TGTGCCAGCTCACCAGAGGCAGGGAGTCAGCCCCAGCATTTT. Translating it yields CASSPEAGSQPQHF.

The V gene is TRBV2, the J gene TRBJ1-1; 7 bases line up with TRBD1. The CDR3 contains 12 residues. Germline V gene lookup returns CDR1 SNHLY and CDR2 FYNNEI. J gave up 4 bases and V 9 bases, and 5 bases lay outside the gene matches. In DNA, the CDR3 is TGTGCCAGTGACCGGGACAGCACTGAAGCTTTCTTT. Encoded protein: CASDRDSTEAFF.

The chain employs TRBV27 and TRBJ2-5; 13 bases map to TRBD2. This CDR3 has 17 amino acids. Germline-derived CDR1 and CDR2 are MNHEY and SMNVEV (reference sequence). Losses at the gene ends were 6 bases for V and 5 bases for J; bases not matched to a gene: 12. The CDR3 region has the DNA TGTGCCAGCAGCCGGGATCGACTAGCGGGGGGCATGGAGACCCAGTACTTC. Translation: CASSRDRLAGGMETQYF.

CDR3 sequence: CASSLGQAGNQPQHF. CDR3 DNA: TGCGCCAGCAGCCTGGGACAGGCTGGTAATCAGCCCCAGCATTTT. This chain connects TRBV5-1 to TRBJ1-5, with TRBD1 matching over 8 bases. V gave up 4 bases and J gave up 4 bases; unmatched junction bases: 7. Germline loops: CDR1 SGHRS, CDR2 YFSETQ. The CDR3 sequence is 15 residues long.

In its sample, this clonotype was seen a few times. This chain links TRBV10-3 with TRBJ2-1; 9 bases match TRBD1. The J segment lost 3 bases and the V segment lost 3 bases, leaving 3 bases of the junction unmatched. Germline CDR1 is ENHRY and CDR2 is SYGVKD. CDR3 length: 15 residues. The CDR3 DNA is TGTGCCATCAGTGATGGACAGGGGTACTACAATGAGCAGTTCTTC. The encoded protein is CAISDGQGYYNEQFF.

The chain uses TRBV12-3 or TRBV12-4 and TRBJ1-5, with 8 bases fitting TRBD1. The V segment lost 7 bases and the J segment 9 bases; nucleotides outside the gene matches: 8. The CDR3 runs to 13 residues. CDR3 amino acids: CASTTGGSRPQHF. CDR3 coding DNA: TGTGCCAGCACCACAGGGGGATCGCGGCCCCAGCATTTT.

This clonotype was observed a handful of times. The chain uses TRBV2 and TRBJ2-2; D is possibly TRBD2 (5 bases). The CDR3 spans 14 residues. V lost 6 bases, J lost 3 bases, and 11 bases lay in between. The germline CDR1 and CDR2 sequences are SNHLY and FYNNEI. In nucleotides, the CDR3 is TGTGCCAGCAGGGAGGAAGTTGACACCGGGGAGCTGTTTTTT. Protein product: CASREEVDTGELFF.

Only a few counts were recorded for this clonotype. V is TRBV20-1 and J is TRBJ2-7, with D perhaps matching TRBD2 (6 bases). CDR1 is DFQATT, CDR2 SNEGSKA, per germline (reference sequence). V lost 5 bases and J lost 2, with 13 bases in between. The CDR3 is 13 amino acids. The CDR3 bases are TGCAGTGCTGCCGGGACTCTGACCTACGAGCAGTACTTC. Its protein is CSAAGTLTYEQYF.

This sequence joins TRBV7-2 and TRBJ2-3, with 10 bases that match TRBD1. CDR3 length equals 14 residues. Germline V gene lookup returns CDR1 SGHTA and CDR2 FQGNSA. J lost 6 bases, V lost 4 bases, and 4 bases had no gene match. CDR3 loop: CASSSGQGDDTQYF. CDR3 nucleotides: TGTGCCAGCAGCTCAGGACAGGGGGACGATACGCAGTATTTT.